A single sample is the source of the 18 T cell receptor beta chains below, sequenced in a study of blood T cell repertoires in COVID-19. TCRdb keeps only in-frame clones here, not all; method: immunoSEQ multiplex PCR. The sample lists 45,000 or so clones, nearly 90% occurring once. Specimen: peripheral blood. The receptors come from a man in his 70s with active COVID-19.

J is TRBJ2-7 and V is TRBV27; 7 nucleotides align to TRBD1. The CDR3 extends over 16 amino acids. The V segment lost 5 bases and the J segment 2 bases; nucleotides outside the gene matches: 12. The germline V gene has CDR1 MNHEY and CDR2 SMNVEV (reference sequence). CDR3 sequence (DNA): TGTGCCAGCAGTAATCCGGGACAGCTAAAAACCTACGAGCAGTACTTC. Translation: CASSNPGQLKTYEQYF.

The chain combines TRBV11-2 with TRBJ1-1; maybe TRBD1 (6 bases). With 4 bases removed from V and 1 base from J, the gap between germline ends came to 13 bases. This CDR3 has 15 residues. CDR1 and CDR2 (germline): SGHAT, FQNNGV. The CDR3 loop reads CASSSGQNKNTEAFF. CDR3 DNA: TGTGCCAGCAGCTCGGGACAAAACAAGAACACTGAAGCTTTCTTT.

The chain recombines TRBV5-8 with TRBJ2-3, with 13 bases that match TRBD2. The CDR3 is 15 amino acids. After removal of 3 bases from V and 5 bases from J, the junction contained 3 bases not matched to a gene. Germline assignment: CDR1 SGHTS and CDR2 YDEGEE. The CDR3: CASSSGLAGQDTQYF. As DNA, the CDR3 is TGTGCCAGCAGCTCGGGACTAGCGGGGCAAGATACGCAGTATTTT.

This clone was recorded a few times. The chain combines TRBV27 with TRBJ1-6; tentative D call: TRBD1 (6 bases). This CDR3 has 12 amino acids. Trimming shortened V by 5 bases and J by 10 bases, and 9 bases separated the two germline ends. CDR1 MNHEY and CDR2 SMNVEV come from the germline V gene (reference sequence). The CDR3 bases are TGTGCCAGCAGTCCACAGGGCTCACCCCTCCACTTT. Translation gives CASSPQGSPLHF.

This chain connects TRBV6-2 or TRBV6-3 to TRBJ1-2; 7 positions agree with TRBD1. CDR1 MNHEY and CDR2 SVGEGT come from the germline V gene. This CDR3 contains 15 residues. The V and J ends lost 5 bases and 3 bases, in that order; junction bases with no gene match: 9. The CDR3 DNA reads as TGTGCCAGCAGTCCCTCGGACAGGATCTACTATGGCTACACCTTC. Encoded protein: CASSPSDRIYYGYTF.

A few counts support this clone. CDR3 nucleotides: TGTGCCAGCAGTGCTATTATTGGCCCGCGGATCGGCAATCAGCCCCAGCATTTT. Translating it yields CASSAIIGPRIGNQPQHF. The chain links TRBV5-5 to TRBJ1-5; D not resolved. V dropped 5 bases and J dropped 2 bases, with 23 bases sitting between them. CDR1 SGHKS and CDR2 YYEKEE come from the germline V gene (reference sequence). The CDR3 covers 18 residues.

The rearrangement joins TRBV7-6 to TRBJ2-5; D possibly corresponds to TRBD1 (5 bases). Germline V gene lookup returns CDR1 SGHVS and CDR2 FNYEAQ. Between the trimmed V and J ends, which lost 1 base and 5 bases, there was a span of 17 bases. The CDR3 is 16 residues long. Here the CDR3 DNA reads TGTGCCAGCAGCTTAGGGTCTGCACAGGTGGGGGAGACCCAGTACTTC. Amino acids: CASSLGSAQVGETQYF.

The CDR3 nucleotides read TGTGCCAGCAGCTTTACCTCTAGCGGGGGCCCGGTTGATACGCAGTATTTT. Amino acids: CASSFTSSGGPVDTQYF. The rearrangement joins TRBV7-9 to TRBJ2-3; TRBD2 matches at 10 bases. J gave up 6 bases and V 3 bases, and 12 bases lay outside the gene matches. Germline loops: CDR1 SEHNR, CDR2 FQNEAQ (reference sequence). This CDR3 has 17 amino acids. The variable domain in full, with the rest retrieved from reference TRBV7-9 and TRBJ2-3, is DTGVSQNPRHKITKRGQNVTFRCDPISEHNRLYWYRQTLGQGPEFLTYFQNEAQLEKSRLLSDRFSAERPKGSFSTLEIQRTEQGDSAMYLCASSFTSSGGPVDTQYFGPGTRLTVL.

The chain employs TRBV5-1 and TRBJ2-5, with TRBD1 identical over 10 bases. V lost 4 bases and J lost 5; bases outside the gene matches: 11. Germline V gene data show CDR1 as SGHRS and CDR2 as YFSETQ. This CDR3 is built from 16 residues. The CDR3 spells CASSVDWTGGLETQYF. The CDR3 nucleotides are TGCGCCAGCAGCGTGGATTGGACAGGGGGTTTGGAGACCCAGTACTTC.

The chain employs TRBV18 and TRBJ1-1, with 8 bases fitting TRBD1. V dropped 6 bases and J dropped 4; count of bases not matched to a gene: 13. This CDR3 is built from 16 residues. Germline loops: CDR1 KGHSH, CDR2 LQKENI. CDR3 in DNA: TGTGCCAGCTCTCCGATGACAGGGGAATTTGGCACTGAAGCTTTCTTT. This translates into CASSPMTGEFGTEAFF.

CDR3 DNA: TGTGCCAGCAGCTTATCGGGACAGGGCGTGAAGTTCTTC. This gives the protein CASSLSGQGVKFF. The chain carries TRBV7-6 and TRBJ2-1, with 9 bases fitting TRBD1. The length of the CDR3 is 13 residues. Germline values: CDR1 SGHVS, CDR2 FNYEAQ. With V trimmed by 2 bases and J by 14 bases, 7 bases remained unmatched.

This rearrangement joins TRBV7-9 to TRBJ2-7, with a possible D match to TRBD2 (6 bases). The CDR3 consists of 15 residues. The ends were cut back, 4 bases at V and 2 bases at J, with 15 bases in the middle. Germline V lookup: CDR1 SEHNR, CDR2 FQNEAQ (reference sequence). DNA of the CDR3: TGTGCCAGCAGCTCCCTACGGGACTTAACCTACGAGCAGTACTTC. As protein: CASSSLRDLTYEQYF. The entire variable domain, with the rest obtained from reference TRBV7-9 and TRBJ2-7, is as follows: DTGVSQNPRHKITKRGQNVTFRCDPISEHNRLYWYRQTLGQGPEFLTYFQNEAQLEKSRLLSDRFSAERPKGSFSTLEIQRTEQGDSAMYLCASSSLRDLTYEQYFGPGTRLTVT.

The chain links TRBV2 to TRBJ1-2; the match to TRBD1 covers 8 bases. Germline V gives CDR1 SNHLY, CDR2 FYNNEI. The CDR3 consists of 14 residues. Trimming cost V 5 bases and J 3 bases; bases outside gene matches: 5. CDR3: CASSRQGLDYGYTF. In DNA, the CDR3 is TGTGCCAGCAGTAGACAGGGGCTTGACTATGGCTACACCTTC. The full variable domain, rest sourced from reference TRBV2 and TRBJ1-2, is EPEVTQTPSHQVTQMGQEVILRCVPISNHLYFYWYRQILGQKVEFLVSFYNNEISEKSEIFDDQFSVERPDGSNFTLKIRSTKLEDSAMYFCASSRQGLDYGYTFGSGTRLTVV.

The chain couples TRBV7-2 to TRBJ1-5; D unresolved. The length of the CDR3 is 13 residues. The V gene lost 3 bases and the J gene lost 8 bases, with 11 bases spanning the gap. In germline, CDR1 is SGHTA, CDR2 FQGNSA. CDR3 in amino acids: CASSFEGFKPQHF. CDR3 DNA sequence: TGTGCCAGCAGCTTCGAGGGCTTCAAGCCCCAGCATTTT.

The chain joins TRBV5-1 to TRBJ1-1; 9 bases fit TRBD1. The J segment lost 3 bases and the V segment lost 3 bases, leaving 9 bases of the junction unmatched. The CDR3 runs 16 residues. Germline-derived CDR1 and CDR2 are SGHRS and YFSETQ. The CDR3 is CASSSLQGATHTEAFF. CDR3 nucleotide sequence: TGCGCCAGCAGCTCACTACAGGGGGCTACGCACACTGAAGCTTTCTTT.

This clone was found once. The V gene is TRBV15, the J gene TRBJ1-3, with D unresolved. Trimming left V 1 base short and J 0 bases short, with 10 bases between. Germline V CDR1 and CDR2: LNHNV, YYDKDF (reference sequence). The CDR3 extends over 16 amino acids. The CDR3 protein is CATSRGQASSGNTIYF. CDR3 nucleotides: TGTGCCACCAGCAGAGGACAAGCAAGCTCTGGAAACACCATATATTTT.

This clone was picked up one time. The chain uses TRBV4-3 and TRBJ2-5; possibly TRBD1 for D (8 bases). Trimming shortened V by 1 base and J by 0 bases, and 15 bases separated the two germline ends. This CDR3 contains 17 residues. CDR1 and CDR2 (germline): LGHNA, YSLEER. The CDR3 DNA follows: TGCGCCAGCAGCCAAGGAACAGGGGGGGCGTACCAAGAGACCCAGTACTTC. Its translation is CASSQGTGGAYQETQYF.

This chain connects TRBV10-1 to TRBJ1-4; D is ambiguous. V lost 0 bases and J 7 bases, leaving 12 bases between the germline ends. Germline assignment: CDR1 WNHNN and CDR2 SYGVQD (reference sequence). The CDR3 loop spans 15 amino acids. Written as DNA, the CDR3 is TGCGCCAGCAGTGAGTCAAGAGGGCGCGGTGAAAAACTGTTTTTT. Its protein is CASSESRGRGEKLFF.